This TCR beta chain was recovered during a study of blood T cells in healthy people across ages. Findings and caveats of the study: Both higher diversity and more naive CD4+ cells marked long-lived donors when set against aged donors.

This clonotype was detected only a few times. The antigen is unknown. Using a J-beta primer mix together with a sample-barcoded 5' primer, a second PCR was run for roughly 7 to 11 cycles. A template-switch adaptor that had 12 random nucleotides put a tag on each cDNA molecule. One entry per CDR3 protein, called by TCRdb with MiXCR from the 5' RACE reads. Of about 1.6 million distinct CDR3 sequences in the sample, around 36% are singletons; the top ten hold approximately 10%. The sequenced sample was blood. The sequence was obtained from a woman in her twenties or thirties in good health.

This CDR3 reads CASRTGSGGYTF. DNA of the CDR3: TGTGCCAGCAGGACAGGGTCGGGTGGCTACACCTTC. J is TRBJ1-2 and V is TRBV7-9, with 7 bases aligning to TRBD1. Germline values: CDR1 SEHNR, CDR2 FQNEAQ (reference sequence). The CDR3 runs to 12 residues. V gave up 6 bases and J gave up 7 bases; unmatched junction bases: 5.